The sequence of this T cell receptor (beta chain) was determined in a study of cytomegalovirus exposure and HLA in healthy donors. With 60 Vbeta and 13 Jbeta primers, the PCR was carried out. This table comes from immunoSEQ multiplex PCR, and its TCRdb copy is limited to in-frame clones, with some not included. The sample has approximately 150,000 clones; 60% to 80% are singletons. The sample taken for sequencing was PBMCs. The sequence came from a woman aged 40 to 49 in good health and CMV-seronegative.

CDR3 DNA sequence: TGCGCCAGCAGACTCGGACAGGGGCTGACCTACGAGCAGTACTTC. Its protein product is CASRLGQGLTYEQYF. The gene calls are TRBV4-1 and TRBJ2-5, with 9 nucleotides matching TRBD1. TRBJ2-7 explains the end of the DNA better; the J call may be wrong. Germline V gene lookup returns CDR1 MGHRA and CDR2 YSYEKL. The CDR3 totals 15 residues.